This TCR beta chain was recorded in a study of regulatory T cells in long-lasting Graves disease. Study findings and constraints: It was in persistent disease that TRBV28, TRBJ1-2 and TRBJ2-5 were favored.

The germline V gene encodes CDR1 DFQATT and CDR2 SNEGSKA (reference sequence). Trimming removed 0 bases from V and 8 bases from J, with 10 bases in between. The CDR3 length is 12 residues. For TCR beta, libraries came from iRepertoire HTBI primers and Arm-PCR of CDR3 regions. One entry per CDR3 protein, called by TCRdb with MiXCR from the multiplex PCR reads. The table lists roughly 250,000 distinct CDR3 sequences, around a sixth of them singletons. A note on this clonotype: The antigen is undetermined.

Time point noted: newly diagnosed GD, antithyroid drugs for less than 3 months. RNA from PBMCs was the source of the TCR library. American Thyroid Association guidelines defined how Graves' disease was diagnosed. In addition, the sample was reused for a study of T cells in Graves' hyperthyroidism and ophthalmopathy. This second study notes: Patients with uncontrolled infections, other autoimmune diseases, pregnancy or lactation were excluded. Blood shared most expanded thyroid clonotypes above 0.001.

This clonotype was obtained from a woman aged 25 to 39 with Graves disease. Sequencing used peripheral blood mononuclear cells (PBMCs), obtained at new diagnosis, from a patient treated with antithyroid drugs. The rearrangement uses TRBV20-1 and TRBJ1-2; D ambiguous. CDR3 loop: CSARDRTGGYTF. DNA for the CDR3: TGCAGTGCTAGAGATAGGACCGGCGGCTACACCTTC.